The next 16 T cell receptor beta chains were all read from a single sample in a study of T cell responses to AZD1222 COVID-19 vaccine. The repertoire was sequenced with immunoSEQ multiplex PCR; TCRdb's copy has only in-frame clones and lacks some. This table holds around 100,000 clones, more than 85% found once. The material sequenced was peripheral blood, taken on day 0 of AZD1222 vaccination. These receptors all come from an adult in good health.

The V gene is TRBV9, the J gene TRBJ2-5, with D possibly being TRBD2 (5 bases). The CDR3 has 15 amino acids. V was cut by 0 bases and J by 4 bases, with 13 bases left in between. The germline gives CDR1 SGDLS, CDR2 YYNGEE. CDR3 sequence (DNA): TGTGCCAGCAGCGTAGATGAGGGAGTGGCAGAGACCCAGTACTTC. Encoded protein: CASSVDEGVAETQYF.

Only one count was recorded for this clone. The V gene is TRBV5-1, the J gene TRBJ1-4; TRBD1 matches at 11 bases. The CDR3 has 14 residues. Germline CDR1 is SGHRS and CDR2 is YFSETQ. V lost 4 bases, J lost 7 bases, and 3 bases stayed unmatched. CDR3 in amino acids: CASSRDRGVEKLFF. The CDR3 coding sequence is TGCGCCAGCAGCAGGGACAGGGGGGTTGAAAAACTGTTTTTT. Variable domain in full (rest from reference TRBV5-1 and TRBJ1-4): KAGVTQTPRYLIKTRGQQVTLSCSPISGHRSVSWYQQTPGQGLQFLFEYFSETQRNKGNFPGRFSGRQFSNSRSEMNVSTLELGDSALYLCASSRDRGVEKLFFGSGTQLSVL.

This sequence joins TRBV27 and TRBJ2-1; 9 bases are shared with TRBD2. After removal of 6 bases from V and 2 bases from J, the junction contained 5 bases not matched to a gene. Germline CDR1 MNHEY, CDR2 SMNVEV (reference sequence). The length of the CDR3 is 15 residues. The CDR3 here is CASSQTSGTYNEQFF. The CDR3 coding sequence is TGTGCCAGCAGCCAGACTAGCGGAACCTACAATGAGCAGTTCTTC.

The chain joins TRBV7-8 to TRBJ2-2, with D possibly matching TRBD1 (5 bases). CDR3 length: 16 amino acids. CDR1 SGHVS and CDR2 FQNEAQ come from the germline V gene. V lost 5 bases to trimming and J lost 0 bases, with 13 bases between them. The CDR3 region has the DNA TGTGCCAGCAGCCCTATGGGCAGGGCGAACACCGGGGAGCTGTTTTTT. Protein: CASSPMGRANTGELFF.

V and J are TRBV7-9 and TRBJ2-6, with D possibly being TRBD2 (5 bases). V lost 1 base and J 3 bases, leaving 13 bases between the germline ends. The CDR3 sequence is 17 residues long. Germline V CDR1 and CDR2: SEHNR, FQNEAQ (reference sequence). The CDR3 bases are TGTGCCAGCAGCTTAGGAACGGGGAGCGGTGGGGCCAACGTCCTGACTTTC. It translates to CASSLGTGSGGANVLTF.

The chain recombines TRBV28 with TRBJ1-4, with D maybe TRBD1 (5 bases). Trimming shortened V by 7 bases and J by 4 bases, and 13 bases separated the two germline ends. The CDR3 contains 14 residues. Germline CDR1 reads MDHEN; CDR2 reads SYDVKM. The CDR3 here is CASNGPGGNEKLFF. CDR3 bases: TGTGCCAGCAATGGCCCGGGGGGTAATGAAAAACTGTTTTTT. The full variable domain, rest sourced from reference TRBV28 and TRBJ1-4, is DVKVTQSSRYLVKRTGEKVFLECVQDMDHENMFWYRQDPGLGLRLIYFSYDVKMKEKGDIPEGYSVSREKKERFSLILESASTNQTSMYLCASNGPGGNEKLFFGSGTQLSVL.

To note about this clone: This may be a read error: a much more frequent sequence differs by one nucleotide. Other nucleotide sequences from this sample produce the same CDR3. The chain combines TRBV18 with TRBJ1-5, with 7 bases lining up with TRBD1. The CDR3 has 14 residues. V lost 3 bases and J lost 4; bases outside the gene matches: 3. Germline CDR1 KGHSH, CDR2 LQKENI. The CDR3 loop reads CASSPGTANQPQHF. As DNA, the CDR3 is TGTGCCAGCTCACCCGGGACAGCTAATCAGCCCCAGCATTTT.

The J gene is TRBJ2-4, the V gene TRBV7-8; TRBD1 or TRBD2 may be the D gene (5 bases each). This CDR3 contains 14 residues. V was pared by 1 base and J by 2 bases, with 6 bases between. Germline CDR1 is SGHVS and CDR2 is FQNEAQ. The CDR3 reads CASSLGGTKNIQYF. CDR3 sequence (DNA): TGTGCCAGCAGCTTAGGGGGGACCAAAAACATTCAGTACTTC. Looking up the rest from reference TRBV7-8 and TRBJ2-4 gives the full variable domain: GAGVSQSPRYKVAKRGQDVALRCDPISGHVSLFWYQQALGQGPEFLTYFQNEAQLDKSGLPSDRFFAERPEGSVSTLKIQRTQQEDSAVYLCASSLGGTKNIQYFGAGTRLSVL.

Concerning this clone: The sample carries other DNA sequences with the same CDR3. This chain links TRBV4-3 with TRBJ1-1; 7 positions match TRBD1. From germline, CDR1 is LGHNA and CDR2 YSLEER. This CDR3 comprises 15 residues. The V and J ends lost 0 bases and 1 base, in that order; junction bases with no gene match: 2. The CDR3 loop reads CASSQDSGGNTEAFF. CDR3 sequence (DNA): TGCGCCAGCAGCCAAGATTCAGGGGGGAACACTGAAGCTTTCTTT.

The chain has TRBV20-1 and TRBJ2-3; D possibly corresponds to TRBD2 (5 bases). The V gene lost 3 bases and the J gene lost 0 bases, with 10 bases spanning the gap. The CDR3 runs to 14 residues. Germline V gives CDR1 DFQATT, CDR2 SNEGSKA (reference sequence). CDR3 in amino acids: CSASKAVSTDTQYF. The DNA for the CDR3 is TGCAGTGCTAGTAAAGCGGTGAGCACAGATACGCAGTATTTT.

This chain connects TRBV5-5 to TRBJ2-7; tentative D call: TRBD2 (5 bases). Deletions cut 1 base from V and 3 bases from J, with 8 bases between. CDR1 is SGHKS and CDR2 is YYEKEE in the germline V gene (reference sequence). This CDR3 has 13 amino acids. The CDR3 here is CASSLPGFYEQYF. The CDR3 region has the DNA TGTGCCAGCAGCTTGCCGGGATTCTACGAGCAGTACTTC.

This clone was seen ten or more times. The chain uses TRBV27 and TRBJ1-5; no firm D call. V lost 1 base and J lost 0, with 7 bases in between. The CDR3 runs to 15 residues. The germline gives CDR1 MNHEY, CDR2 SMNVEV (reference sequence). For the CDR3, the DNA is TGTGCCAGCAGTTTATTCCCTTATAGCAATCAGCCCCAGCATTTT. Its translation: CASSLFPYSNQPQHF.

CDR3 amino acids: CASSAGATNEKLFF. In nucleotides, the CDR3 is TGTGCCAGCAGCGCAGGGGCAACTAATGAAAAACTGTTTTTT. The chain recombines TRBV9 with TRBJ1-4; D might be TRBD1 (6 bases). This CDR3 is 14 amino acids long. Germline CDR1 reads SGDLS; CDR2 reads YYNGEE. V was pared by 3 bases and J by 0 bases, with 6 bases between.

The chain couples TRBV19 to TRBJ1-5, with TRBD1 matching over 7 bases. This CDR3 is built from 15 residues. The germline CDR1 and CDR2 sequences are LNHDA and SQIVND (reference sequence). V lost 7 bases to trimming and J lost 4 bases; unmatched junction nucleotides: 10. The CDR3 DNA is TGTGCCAGTACCTGGGGCAGGGGGGCGAATCAGCCCCAGCATTTT. As protein: CASTWGRGANQPQHF.

The chain is built from TRBV7-9 and TRBJ1-3, with D possibly TRBD1 on 6 matching bases. The CDR3 spans 12 residues. V shed 5 bases and J shed 4 bases, with 6 bases lying between them. Germline CDR1 and CDR2: SEHNR and FQNEAQ (reference sequence). In DNA form, the CDR3 reads TGTGCCAGCAGCGGACAGGGAAACACCATATATTTT. As protein: CASSGQGNTIYF.

J is TRBJ2-3 and V is TRBV30; 9 bases line up with TRBD1. Losses at the gene ends were 2 bases for V and 6 bases for J; bases not matched to a gene: 9. CDR3 length: 15 residues. Looked up from germline, CDR1 is GTSNPN and CDR2 is SVGIG (reference sequence). The CDR3 here is CAWSLGTGLKDTQYF. CDR3 coding DNA: TGTGCCTGGAGTTTGGGGACAGGGTTGAAGGATACGCAGTATTTT.